A selection of T cell receptor beta chains follows, all from one sample in a study of T cell responses to AZD1222 COVID-19 vaccine. Profiling relied on immunoSEQ multiplex PCR, and the TCRdb table lists in-frame clones only, not all of them. There are tens of thousands of clones in the sample; about nine tenths occur only once, and about 2.6% lies in the top ten. Source: peripheral blood, taken on day 0 of MenACWY control vaccination. These receptors were taken from an adult in good health. The CDR3 runs from the conserved cysteine through the conserved F or W. Each record gives: V gene, clone size, D gene, CDR3 length, J gene, CDR3 protein, CDR3 DNA. The D gene is left open where the match is weak. Clone size, where shown, is once, few, many, or a class for clones that have expanded.

V gene: TRBV3-1/TRBV3-2
clone size: NA
D gene: NA
CDR3 length: 15
J gene: TRBJ2-3
CDR3 protein: CASSPDFSGLGTQYF
CDR3 DNA: TGTGCCAGCAGCCCGGATTTTAGCGGACTGGGGACGCAGTATTTT

V gene: TRBV6-2/TRBV6-3
clone size: NA
D gene: NA
CDR3 length: 15
J gene: TRBJ2-4
CDR3 protein: CASSRQGLAKNIQYF
CDR3 DNA: TGTGCCAGCAGTCGTCAGGGGCTAGCCAAAAACATTCAGTACTTC

V gene: TRBV2
clone size: NA
D gene: TRBD1
CDR3 length: 16
J gene: TRBJ1-1
CDR3 protein: CASSQDRGPINTEAFF
CDR3 DNA: TGTGCCAGCAGTCAGGACAGGGGACCTATCAACACTGAAGCTTTCTTT

V gene: TRBV5-1
clone size: NA
D gene: TRBD1
CDR3 length: 16
J gene: TRBJ1-1
CDR3 protein: CASSSRTGASGTEAFF
CDR3 DNA: TGCGCCAGCAGCTCAAGGACAGGGGCCTCGGGCACTGAAGCTTTCTTT

V gene: TRBV2
clone size: NA
D gene: NA
CDR3 length: 14
J gene: TRBJ1-1
CDR3 protein: CASTKEATGTEAFF
CDR3 DNA: TGTGCCAGCACCAAGGAAGCCACTGGCACTGAAGCTTTCTTT

V gene: TRBV3-1/TRBV3-2
clone size: NA
D gene: TRBD2
CDR3 length: 17
J gene: TRBJ2-7
CDR3 protein: CASSPRGAGGYSYEQYF
CDR3 DNA: TGTGCCAGCAGCCCCCGAGGGGCGGGGGGCTACTCCTACGAGCAGTACTTC

V gene: TRBV7-9
clone size: NA
D gene: TRBD2
CDR3 length: 16
J gene: TRBJ2-7
CDR3 protein: CASSDPGRLAGSEQYF
CDR3 DNA: TGTGCCAGCAGCGACCCAGGGCGACTAGCGGGGTCCGAGCAGTACTTC

V gene: TRBV27
clone size: NA
D gene: NA
CDR3 length: 15
J gene: TRBJ1-4
CDR3 protein: CASSLLGGANEKLFF
CDR3 DNA: TGTGCCAGCAGTTTATTAGGGGGGGCTAATGAAAAACTGTTTTTT

V gene: TRBV20-1
clone size: once
D gene: NA
CDR3 length: 14
J gene: TRBJ1-1
CDR3 protein: CSASRGSGRGEAFF
CDR3 DNA: TGCAGTGCTAGTAGAGGTTCCGGGCGGGGTGAAGCTTTCTTT

V gene: TRBV5-1
clone size: NA
D gene: NA
CDR3 length: 12
J gene: TRBJ1-6
CDR3 protein: CASSFSDSPLHF
CDR3 DNA: TGCGCCAGCAGCTTTAGCGATTCACCCCTCCACTTT

V gene: TRBV11-3
clone size: NA
D gene: TRBD2
CDR3 length: 18
J gene: TRBJ2-1
CDR3 protein: CASSSRGVAGAVYNEQFF
CDR3 DNA: TGTGCCAGCAGCAGTCGAGGGGTAGCGGGAGCCGTCTACAATGAGCAGTTCTTC

V gene: TRBV24-1
clone size: NA
D gene: TRBD1
CDR3 length: 17
J gene: TRBJ2-5
CDR3 protein: CATSDSSGTGVLETQYF
CDR3 DNA: TGTGCCACCAGTGATTCATCCGGGACAGGCGTCCTCGAGACCCAGTACTTC

V gene: TRBV28
clone size: few
D gene: NA
CDR3 length: 12
J gene: TRBJ1-2
CDR3 protein: CASSFRVGGYTF
CDR3 DNA: TGTGCCAGCAGTTTCAGGGTGGGTGGCTACACCTTC

V gene: TRBV5-1
clone size: NA
D gene: NA
CDR3 length: 16
J gene: TRBJ2-7
CDR3 protein: CASSLAYQGGSYEQYF
CDR3 DNA: TGCGCCAGCAGCTTGGCCTATCAGGGGGGGTCCTACGAGCAGTACTTC

V gene: TRBV4-3
clone size: NA
D gene: NA
CDR3 length: 15
J gene: TRBJ2-5
CDR3 protein: CASSQDVQPGETQYF
CDR3 DNA: TGCGCCAGCAGCCAAGATGTCCAGCCGGGAGAGACCCAGTACTTC

V gene: TRBV20-1
clone size: once
D gene: TRBD1
CDR3 length: 13
J gene: TRBJ1-5
CDR3 protein: CSARGQDNQPQHF
CDR3 DNA: TGCAGTGCTCGTGGACAGGACAATCAGCCCCAGCATTTT

V gene: TRBV16
clone size: NA
D gene: NA
CDR3 length: 14
J gene: TRBJ1-2
CDR3 protein: CASSQSAGLDGYTF
CDR3 DNA: TGTGCCAGCAGCCAATCGGCCGGCTTGGATGGCTACACCTTC

V gene: TRBV19
clone size: NA
D gene: NA
CDR3 length: 14
J gene: TRBJ2-5
CDR3 protein: CASSLLGDQETQYF
CDR3 DNA: TGTGCCAGTAGTCTCCTTGGGGACCAAGAGACCCAGTACTTC

V gene: TRBV5-1
clone size: NA
D gene: NA
CDR3 length: 14
J gene: TRBJ2-2
CDR3 protein: CASSLGANTGELFF
CDR3 DNA: TGCGCCAGCAGCTTGGGGGCGAACACCGGGGAGCTGTTTTTT

V gene: TRBV19
clone size: NA
D gene: NA
CDR3 length: 16
J gene: TRBJ1-6
CDR3 protein: CASREPRLGDNSPLHF
CDR3 DNA: TGTGCCAGTCGGGAGCCGAGGTTAGGGGATAATTCACCCCTCCACTTT

V gene: TRBV3-1/TRBV3-2
clone size: NA
D gene: NA
CDR3 length: 12
J gene: TRBJ2-5
CDR3 protein: CASSQVRETQYF
CDR3 DNA: TGTGCCAGCAGCCAAGTACGGGAGACCCAGTACTTC

V gene: TRBV19
clone size: NA
D gene: NA
CDR3 length: 20
J gene: TRBJ2-4
CDR3 protein: CASRETQGGFSGLAKNIQYF
CDR3 DNA: TGTGCCAGTAGAGAGACACAGGGGGGGTTCTCCGGATTAGCCAAAAACATTCAGTACTTC

V gene: TRBV4-3
clone size: NA
D gene: NA
CDR3 length: 16
J gene: TRBJ1-2
CDR3 protein: CASSQDLGLGGYGYTF
CDR3 DNA: TGCGCCAGCAGCCAAGATCTGGGACTGGGAGGCTATGGCTACACCTTC

V gene: TRBV4-1
clone size: NA
D gene: TRBD1
CDR3 length: 15
J gene: TRBJ2-1
CDR3 protein: CASSHATGIYNEQFF
CDR3 DNA: TGCGCCAGCAGCCACGCGACAGGGATATACAATGAGCAGTTCTTC

V gene: TRBV6-1
clone size: few
D gene: NA
CDR3 length: 14
J gene: TRBJ2-2
CDR3 protein: CASSDRVGSGELFF
CDR3 DNA: TGTGCCAGCAGTGACAGGGTCGGGTCCGGGGAGCTGTTTTTT

V gene: TRBV12-5
clone size: NA
D gene: NA
CDR3 length: 13
J gene: TRBJ2-1
CDR3 protein: CASGLASGTEQFF
CDR3 DNA: TGTGCTAGTGGTTTGGCCTCCGGGACTGAGCAGTTCTTC

V gene: TRBV29-1
clone size: NA
D gene: TRBD1
CDR3 length: 13
J gene: TRBJ1-5
CDR3 protein: CSVEVGQHQPQHF
CDR3 DNA: TGCAGCGTTGAAGTGGGACAGCATCAGCCCCAGCATTTT

V gene: TRBV7-9
clone size: once
D gene: TRBD2
CDR3 length: 14
J gene: TRBJ2-1
CDR3 protein: CASSSSGGSGEQFF
CDR3 DNA: TGTGCCAGCAGCTCAAGCGGGGGGAGCGGTGAGCAGTTCTTC

V gene: TRBV19
clone size: once
D gene: TRBD1
CDR3 length: 16
J gene: TRBJ1-6
CDR3 protein: CASGSGTGIYNSPLHF
CDR3 DNA: TGTGCCAGTGGTTCCGGGACAGGGATCTATAATTCACCCCTCCACTTT

V gene: TRBV28
clone size: NA
D gene: NA
CDR3 length: 13
J gene: TRBJ1-1
CDR3 protein: CASSKFGPTEAFF
CDR3 DNA: TGTGCCAGCAGTAAATTCGGGCCCACTGAAGCTTTCTTT

V gene: TRBV28
clone size: NA
D gene: NA
CDR3 length: 14
J gene: TRBJ2-1
CDR3 protein: CASSLGQKGREQFF
CDR3 DNA: TGTGCCAGCAGTTTAGGACAGAAAGGGCGCGAGCAGTTCTTC

V gene: TRBV28
clone size: NA
D gene: NA
CDR3 length: 13
J gene: TRBJ2-7
CDR3 protein: CASSYRDSWEQYF
CDR3 DNA: TGTGCCAGCAGTTACCGGGACTCATGGGAGCAGTACTTC

V gene: TRBV6-6
clone size: NA
D gene: TRBD1
CDR3 length: 14
J gene: TRBJ1-4
CDR3 protein: CASSGQGVSEKLFF
CDR3 DNA: TGTGCCAGCAGCGGACAGGGGGTATCTGAAAAACTGTTTTTT

V gene: TRBV12-3/TRBV12-4
clone size: few
D gene: NA
CDR3 length: 13
J gene: TRBJ2-4
CDR3 protein: CASSFGRQKKRDF
CDR3 DNA: TGTGCCAGCAGTTTTGGACGGCAAAAAAAGAGGGACTTC

V gene: TRBV4-3
clone size: NA
D gene: NA
CDR3 length: 16
J gene: TRBJ1-1
CDR3 protein: CASSQVWGHPNTEAFF
CDR3 DNA: TGCGCCAGCAGCCAAGTTTGGGGACACCCGAACACTGAAGCTTTCTTT

V gene: TRBV6-5
clone size: NA
D gene: NA
CDR3 length: 15
J gene: TRBJ1-1
CDR3 protein: CASSSIRSADPEAFF
CDR3 DNA: TGTGCCAGCAGTTCAATAAGGTCGGCGGATCCTGAAGCTTTCTTT

V gene: TRBV6-1
clone size: NA
D gene: NA
CDR3 length: 15
J gene: TRBJ1-2
CDR3 protein: CASSEIWAANYGYTF
CDR3 DNA: TGTGCCAGCAGTGAAATATGGGCAGCTAACTATGGCTACACCTTC

V gene: TRBV9
clone size: NA
D gene: TRBD1
CDR3 length: 14
J gene: TRBJ1-6
CDR3 protein: CASSSGTVNSPLHF
CDR3 DNA: TGTGCCAGCAGCTCCGGGACAGTCAATTCACCCCTCCACTTT

V gene: TRBV3-1/TRBV3-2
clone size: NA
D gene: TRBD1
CDR3 length: 17
J gene: TRBJ2-5
CDR3 protein: CASSSRGGTGLLETQYF
CDR3 DNA: TGTGCCAGCAGCTCCCGGGGAGGGACAGGGTTGTTGGAGACCCAGTACTTC

V gene: TRBV9
clone size: NA
D gene: NA
CDR3 length: 15
J gene: TRBJ2-1
CDR3 protein: CASSATGVAYNEQFF
CDR3 DNA: TGTGCCAGCAGCGCTACGGGGGTCGCCTACAATGAGCAGTTCTTC

V gene: TRBV5-6
clone size: NA
D gene: NA
CDR3 length: 18
J gene: TRBJ1-6
CDR3 protein: CASSLFALGVNGNSPLHF
CDR3 DNA: TGTGCCAGCAGCTTGTTCGCCTTGGGGGTGAACGGGAATTCACCCCTCCACTTT

V gene: TRBV10-1
clone size: NA
D gene: NA
CDR3 length: 13
J gene: TRBJ2-5
CDR3 protein: CASSAQAQETQYF
CDR3 DNA: TGCGCCAGCAGTGCACAGGCCCAAGAGACCCAGTACTTC

V gene: TRBV5-1
clone size: NA
D gene: NA
CDR3 length: 14
J gene: TRBJ1-1
CDR3 protein: CASSWGRRNTEAFF
CDR3 DNA: TGCGCCAGCAGCTGGGGACGTAGGAACACTGAAGCTTTCTTT

V gene: TRBV5-6
clone size: NA
D gene: NA
CDR3 length: 11
J gene: TRBJ2-7
CDR3 protein: CASSWRAEQYF
CDR3 DNA: TGTGCCAGCAGCTGGAGGGCCGAGCAGTACTTC

V gene: TRBV10-3
clone size: NA
D gene: NA
CDR3 length: 13
J gene: TRBJ2-5
CDR3 protein: CAISARGRETQYF
CDR3 DNA: TGTGCCATCAGTGCCAGGGGTCGGGAGACCCAGTACTTC

V gene: TRBV30
clone size: NA
D gene: NA
CDR3 length: 16
J gene: TRBJ1-1
CDR3 protein: CAWGGRVWVSNTEAFF
CDR3 DNA: TGTGCCTGGGGGGGAAGGGTTTGGGTTTCGAACACTGAAGCTTTCTTT

V gene: TRBV7-2
clone size: once
D gene: TRBD1
CDR3 length: 13
J gene: TRBJ1-2
CDR3 protein: CASSVDRVGGYTF
CDR3 DNA: TGTGCCAGCAGCGTAGACAGGGTTGGTGGCTACACCTTC

V gene: TRBV19
clone size: NA
D gene: NA
CDR3 length: 14
J gene: TRBJ1-4
CDR3 protein: CASSTRRLDEKLFF
CDR3 DNA: TGTGCCAGTAGTACTAGGCGGCTGGATGAAAAACTGTTTTTT

V gene: TRBV30
clone size: NA
D gene: TRBD1
CDR3 length: 14
J gene: TRBJ1-2
CDR3 protein: CAWNDRGGFYGYTF
CDR3 DNA: TGTGCCTGGAATGACAGGGGGGGGTTCTATGGCTACACCTTC

V gene: TRBV28
clone size: NA
D gene: NA
CDR3 length: 11
J gene: TRBJ2-3
CDR3 protein: CASSRQHTQYF
CDR3 DNA: TGTGCCAGCAGTCGACAGCATACGCAGTATTTT

V gene: TRBV28
clone size: NA
D gene: NA
CDR3 length: 17
J gene: TRBJ1-6
CDR3 protein: CASSLGGSSSYNSPLHF
CDR3 DNA: TGTGCCAGCAGTTTGGGGGGGAGTAGCTCCTATAATTCACCCCTCCACTTT

V gene: TRBV4-2
clone size: NA
D gene: NA
CDR3 length: 15
J gene: TRBJ1-1
CDR3 protein: CASSPEGGMNTEAFF
CDR3 DNA: TGTGCCAGCAGCCCAGAAGGGGGAATGAACACTGAAGCTTTCTTT

V gene: TRBV12-3/TRBV12-4
clone size: once
D gene: NA
CDR3 length: 12
J gene: TRBJ2-7
CDR3 protein: CASSFGGLEQYF
CDR3 DNA: TGTGCCAGCAGTTTCGGCGGGCTCGAGCAGTACTTC

V gene: TRBV7-2
clone size: NA
D gene: TRBD1
CDR3 length: 15
J gene: TRBJ1-4
CDR3 protein: CASSPGGTGGEKLFF
CDR3 DNA: TGTGCCAGCAGCCCCGGGGGGACAGGGGGCGAAAAACTGTTTTTT

V gene: TRBV6-2/TRBV6-3
clone size: NA
D gene: NA
CDR3 length: 12
J gene: TRBJ1-4
CDR3 protein: CASSPADEKLFF
CDR3 DNA: TGTGCCAGCAGTCCCGCCGATGAAAAACTGTTTTTT

V gene: TRBV4-3
clone size: NA
D gene: NA
CDR3 length: 15
J gene: TRBJ1-5
CDR3 protein: CASSQDNRGGQPQHF
CDR3 DNA: TGCGCCAGCAGCCAAGATAATCGGGGCGGTCAGCCCCAGCATTTT

V gene: TRBV27
clone size: NA
D gene: NA
CDR3 length: 13
J gene: TRBJ1-2
CDR3 protein: CASSYSSGYGYTF
CDR3 DNA: TGTGCCAGCAGTTACTCATCCGGATATGGCTACACCTTC

V gene: TRBV27
clone size: NA
D gene: TRBD2
CDR3 length: 15
J gene: TRBJ2-7
CDR3 protein: CASSLDLRASGEQYF
CDR3 DNA: TGTGCCAGCAGTTTAGATCTCCGGGCTAGCGGCGAGCAGTACTTC

V gene: TRBV3-1/TRBV3-2
clone size: NA
D gene: NA
CDR3 length: 18
J gene: TRBJ2-3
CDR3 protein: CASSQERLGYRTTDTQYF
CDR3 DNA: TGTGCCAGCAGCCAAGAACGCCTGGGCTATCGAACCACAGATACGCAGTATTTT